Below, 3 T cell receptor beta chains from the same sample are listed, as sequenced in a study of cytomegalovirus exposure and HLA in healthy donors. TCRdb's copy holds only in-frame clones and misses some; the assay was immunoSEQ multiplex PCR. In the table there are about 78,000 clones, almost 97% of which are singletons. The material sequenced was PBMCs. Source of these receptors: a man between 18 and 35 years old in good health and CMV-seropositive.

The rearrangement joins TRBV5-4 to TRBJ2-5; maybe TRBD1 (6 bases). Between the trimmed V and J ends, which lost 0 bases and 5 bases, there was a span of 14 bases. CDR3 size: 15 residues. Germline V CDR1 and CDR2: SGHNT, YYREEE (reference sequence). As DNA, the CDR3 is TGTGCCAGCAGCTTGGTGGGTGGGCAGGGGGAGACCCAGTACTTC. Amino acids: CASSLVGGQGETQYF.

This clone was seen just once. The chain recombines TRBV28 with TRBJ2-3; 12 bases match TRBD2. Germline V gene lookup returns CDR1 MDHEN and CDR2 SYDVKM. The CDR3 covers 18 residues. The junction had 12 bases not matched to a gene; V was cut back by 3 bases and J by 5 bases. The CDR3 loop is CASSFRTSGTYLGDTQYF. CDR3 in DNA: TGTGCCAGCAGTTTTCGGACTAGCGGGACCTACCTGGGAGATACGCAGTATTTT.

The chain couples TRBV19 to TRBJ2-1; D possibly corresponds to TRBD2 (6 bases). V was shortened by 5 bases and J by 0 bases, with 11 bases between the two germline ends. This CDR3 is built from 15 residues. CDR1 LNHDA and CDR2 SQIVND come from the germline V gene (reference sequence). The CDR3 region is CASSVDGSSYNEQFF. As DNA, the CDR3 is TGTGCCAGTAGTGTGGACGGGAGCTCCTACAATGAGCAGTTCTTC.